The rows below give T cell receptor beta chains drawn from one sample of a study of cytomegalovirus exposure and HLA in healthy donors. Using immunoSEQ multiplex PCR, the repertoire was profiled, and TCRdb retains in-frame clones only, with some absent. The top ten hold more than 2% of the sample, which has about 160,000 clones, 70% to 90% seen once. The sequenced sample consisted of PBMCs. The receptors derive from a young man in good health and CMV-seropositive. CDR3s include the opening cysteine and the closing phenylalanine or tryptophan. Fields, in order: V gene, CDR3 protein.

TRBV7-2	CASSEDQASTNIQYF
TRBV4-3	CASSQVMAYEQYF
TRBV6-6	CASSYVAGVNTGELFF
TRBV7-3	CASSLGAAFTDTQYF
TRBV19	CASSFSGGEYTQYF
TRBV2	CASSNSRGREVNQPQHF
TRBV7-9	CASSRSSGTIYGYTF
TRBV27	CASSFIYRGSPLHF
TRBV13	CASSYRGGDEQYF
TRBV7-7	CASSLGVGQGAYNEQFF